Described below is a single TCR beta chain sequence and its context. These data come from a study of blood T cell repertoires in COVID-19. The overall study: Samples representing acute and convalescent COVID-19 were sourced from the United States, Italy and Spain. T cells, B-cell-depleted T cells, or PBMCs supplied cDNA or gDNA.

Germline assignment: CDR1 KGHSH and CDR2 LQKENI. V gave up 3 bases and J gave up 0 bases; unmatched junction bases: 8. The CDR3 is 17 residues long. Per the study methods: It was from reference gene primer amplification that nucleated cell counts were estimated. Assay used: immunoSEQ multiplex PCR; TCRdb lists only in-frame clones, some missing. V, J and clone size were drawn from that table, and D and trimming were deduced from the DNA. The sample contains under 300,000 clones, 83% of which appear only once. Sequencing input: peripheral blood. The chain uses TRBV18 and TRBJ2-1; 7 bases are a match to TRBD2. This receptor was obtained from a human donor in a cohort sampled during active COVID-19. The CDR3 nucleotides read TGTGCCAGCTCACCCCAGAGCGGGGCGAGCTCCTACAATGAGCAGTTCTTC. Translating it yields CASSPQSGASSYNEQFF.